This TCR beta chain derives from a study of blood T cell repertoires in COVID-19. Trimming stripped 4 bases from V and 4 bases from J, with 14 bases between. The CDR3 length is 15 residues. CDR1 is MNHNY, CDR2 SVGAGI, per germline (reference sequence). Only in-frame clones appear in the TCRdb table, and some are missing; sequencing was by immunoSEQ multiplex PCR. This table has some 200,000 clones, around nine tenths appearing once. This TCR was recovered from a man aged 55 to 70 with active or convalescent COVID-19. This chain links TRBV6-6 with TRBJ1-3; no clear D gene. The sequenced sample was peripheral blood. The CDR3 loop reads CASSSLEGGGNTIYF. The DNA for the CDR3 is TGTGCCAGCAGTTCCCTAGAGGGTGGGGGAAACACCATATATTTT.